The present entry profiles one T cell receptor beta chain with its context. The record originates from a study of blood T cell repertoires in COVID-19. Trimming shortened V by 6 bases and J by 8 bases, and 8 bases separated the two germline ends. The V gene's germline CDR1 is ENHRY and CDR2 SYGVKD. The CDR3 extends over 12 amino acids. Measured with immunoSEQ multiplex PCR; TCRdb has only the in-frame clones, and not every one. Of about 250,000 clones listed, about four fifths are singletons. Sequencing was done on a sample of peripheral blood. The chain couples TRBV10-3 to TRBJ1-6, with D possibly TRBD1 on 6 matching bases. This clonotype was obtained from a man aged 35-49 years with active or convalescent COVID-19. The CDR3 loop reads CAISRGDSPLHF. As DNA, the CDR3 is TGTGCCATCAGCAGGGGTGATTCACCCCTCCACTTT.